A selection of T cell receptor beta chains follows, all from one sample in a study of tumor-infiltrating lymphocytes in primary liver carcinoma. TCRdb re-called the multiplex PCR reads with MiXCR, one entry per CDR3 protein. The sample has about 320,000 distinct CDR3 sequences; less than 75% are singletons. Sequences were obtained from peripheral blood. The receptors were sampled from a man in his forties with primary liver carcinoma and hepatitis B virus infection. Both conserved end residues are part of each CDR3. Fields, in order: clone size, D gene, V gene, J gene, CDR3 DNA, CDR3 protein. The D gene is left open where the match is weak. The listing skips clone size in some rows; elsewhere it reads once, few, many or a size class.

.,.,TRBV6-2/TRBV6-3,TRBJ2-5,TGTGCCAGCAGCCACGGATTGGGAAAAGAGACCCAGTACTTC,CASSHGLGKETQYF
.,TRBD2,TRBV12-3/TRBV12-4,TRBJ2-3,TGTGCCAGCAAAACCACTAGCGGGTACACAGAAACGCAGTATTTT,CASKTTSGYTETQYF
.,.,TRBV12-3/TRBV12-4,TRBJ2-2,TGTGCCAGCAGTTTAGGTAGTGGGAGGAACAACGGGGAGCTGTTTTTT,CASSLGSGRNNGELFF
.,.,TRBV7-8,TRBJ2-7,TGTGCCAGCAACCAGACCGAGTTAGCTGGCGAGCAGTACTTC,CASNQTELAGEQYF
few,TRBD1,TRBV6-5,TRBJ1-1,TGTGCCAGCAGTTACTGGGGACAGGGGGTCATTGAAGCTTTCTTT,CASSYWGQGVIEAFF
once,.,TRBV6-2/TRBV6-3,TRBJ1-5,TGTGCCAGCCTGAACGGGTGTACAGGCAATCAGCCCCAGCATTTT,CASLNGCTGNQPQHF
.,TRBD1,TRBV5-1,TRBJ2-6,TGCGCCAGCAGCCGCCCACCGGGACAGGGCTCTGGGGCCAACGTCCTGACTTTC,CASSRPPGQGSGANVLTF
.,.,TRBV5-1,TRBJ2-7,TGCGCCAGCAGCTCCGGGCCCCCCTACGAGCAGTACTTC,CASSSGPPYEQYF
few,.,TRBV10-3,TRBJ2-3,TGTGCCATCAGTCCCATGTTGGCTAGCGGCACAGATACGCAGTATTTT,CAISPMLASGTDTQYF
few,TRBD2,TRBV6-5,TRBJ2-7,TGTGCCAGCCGAAGTTCGAGCGGGAGGTCGTACGAGCAGTACTTC,CASRSSSGRSYEQYF
.,.,TRBV6-1,TRBJ2-5,TGTGCCAGCAGTGAATTTAGAACTTTCCTGCAAGAGACCCAGTACTTC,CASSEFRTFLQETQYF
.,.,TRBV29-1,TRBJ2-5,TGCAGCGGGTGGAAGAACCAAGAGACCCAGTATTTC,CSGWKNQETQYF
.,.,TRBV12-3/TRBV12-4,TRBJ1-1,TGTGCCAGCAGTTCCTCCGGGGTAGGTGAAGCTTTCTTT,CASSSSGVGEAFF
.,.,TRBV12-3/TRBV12-4,TRBJ2-2,TGTGCCAGCAGCCCGACTAGAGCCACCGGGGACCTGTTTTTT,CASSPTRATGDLFF
.,.,TRBV29-1,TRBJ2-7,TGCAGCGTCGTACTTACCTGCTACGAGCAGTGCTTC,CSVVLTCYEQCF
.,.,TRBV30,TRBJ1-2,TGTGCCTGGGACATGACCGGGCACGATAACTATGGCTATACCTTC,CAWDMTGHDNYGYTF
.,.,TRBV7-9,TRBJ2-1,TGTGCCAGCGCAGTTAGTGGTGGCAAACACAATGAGCAGTTCTTC,CASAVSGGKHNEQFF
few,TRBD1,TRBV6-2/TRBV6-3,TRBJ2-1,TGTGCCAGCAGTTGGGACAGCCTACGCTATAACAATGAGCAGTTCTTC,CASSWDSLRYNNEQFF
.,.,TRBV11-2,TRBJ2-5,TGTACCAGTAGTCTACGAGGGGAGACCCAGTACTTC,CTSSLRGETQYF
.,TRBD1,TRBV5-1,TRBJ2-2,TGCGCCAGCAGCTTGATGAGGGGGCGCCGGACCGGGGAGCTGCTTTTT,CASSLMRGRRTGELLF
.,.,TRBV7-8,TRBJ2-1,TGTGCCAGCAGCTTAGGGGGATACAATGGGCAGTTCTTC,CASSLGGYNGQFF
.,.,TRBV6-2/TRBV6-3,TRBJ2-1,TGTGCCAGTATCTACCACAATGAGCAGTTCTTC,CASIYHNEQFF
few,TRBD1,TRBV30,TRBJ2-2,TGTGCCTGGAGTGTACTTAAGGGGGCAGGCGGGGAGCTGTTTTTT,CAWSVLKGAGGELFF
.,.,TRBV9,TRBJ2-7,TGTGCCAGCAGCCCCGAGACAGGTTCCTACGAGCAGTACTTC,CASSPETGSYEQYF
once,TRBD2,TRBV6-1,TRBJ2-7,TGTGCCAGCATTGAACTAAGCGGGAGAACAATCGAGCAGTACTTC,CASIELSGRTIEQYF
.,.,TRBV28,TRBJ2-2,TGTGCCAGCAGTTTATCGGCAGGGAACACCAGGGAGCTGTTTTTT,CASSLSAGNTRELFF
.,TRBD2,TRBV5-1,TRBJ2-5,TGCGCCAGCAGCTTCAATAGCGGGAGCGATGAGACCCAGTACTTC,CASSFNSGSDETQYF
few,TRBD2,TRBV12-3/TRBV12-4,TRBJ2-1,TGTGCCAGCAGTTTGGCGGGAGACTACAATGAGCAGTTCTTC,CASSLAGDYNEQFF
.,TRBD1,TRBV29-1,TRBJ2-4,TGCGGCGTTGAGGGGGTGGGACAGGGCCTAGCCAAAAACATTCAGTACTTC,CGVEGVGQGLAKNIQYF
.,.,TRBV6-1,TRBJ2-7,TGTGCCAGCATCCCCCAGACGGACCGGCGGAGGCAGTACTTC,CASIPQTDRRRQYF
.,.,TRBV19,TRBJ1-5,TGTGCCAGTAGTATTAATGCACACCCGAGCAATCAGCCCCAGCATTTT,CASSINAHPSNQPQHF
many,.,TRBV7-9,TRBJ2-7,TGTGCCAGCAGCTTAAATCAGGCTTACGAGCAGTACTTC,CASSLNQAYEQYF
.,.,TRBV11-1,TRBJ2-1,TGTGCCAGCAGCTTAGCGCGGGGGCATGGCAATGAGCAATTCTTC,CASSLARGHGNEQFF
.,TRBD2,TRBV28,TRBJ2-1,TGTGCCAGCAGCCTACCGGCTAGCGGGGGAAATGAGCAGTTCTTC,CASSLPASGGNEQFF
.,TRBD1,TRBV28,TRBJ1-2,TGTGCCAGCAGTTCGTCAGAGGGGGCGCGTCGGGGCTACACCTTC,CASSSSEGARRGYTF
.,.,TRBV28,TRBJ1-2,TGTGCCAACAGTTATTGGGGGCGGGAATATGGCTACACCTTC,CANSYWGREYGYTF
many,.,TRBV5-6,TRBJ1-2,TGTGCCAGCAGCTTGGGTCTCTTCTATGGCTACACCTTC,CASSLGLFYGYTF
.,TRBD2,TRBV5-4,TRBJ2-7,TGTGCCAGCAGCCCCGGACTAGCGGGAGTGGACGAGCAGTGCTTC,CASSPGLAGVDEQCF
many,TRBD2,TRBV29-1,TRBJ2-7,TGCAGCGTTGAGGGGGGGAACTCCTACGAGCAGTACTTC,CSVEGGNSYEQYF
.,.,TRBV7-9,TRBJ1-5,TGTGTCAGCAGCTTAGCTGGGGGCGCGGGTCAGCCCCAGCATTTT,CVSSLAGGAGQPQHF
.,.,TRBV6-2/TRBV6-3,TRBJ1-1,TGTGGCAGTCAGCGAGGGGGGATGAACACTGAAGCTTTCTTT,CGSQRGGMNTEAFF
.,TRBD1,TRBV28,TRBJ1-1,TGTGCCAGCCGGGACAGACTGAACACTGAGGCTTTCTTT,CASRDRLNTEAFF
few,.,TRBV28,TRBJ1-2,TGTGCCAGCAGCCCTACAGATTACTATGGCTACACCTTC,CASSPTDYYGYTF
.,.,TRBV7-2,TRBJ2-7,TGTGCCTGCAGCTTAGGAGGGATCGAGCAGTACTTC,CACSLGGIEQYF
.,TRBD1,TRBV11-2,TRBJ2-2,TGTGTCAGCAGCTTAGATTCGGGCAGGGGGCACGGGGAGCTGTTTTTT,CVSSLDSGRGHGELFF
.,.,TRBV12-3/TRBV12-4,TRBJ2-2,TGTGCCAGTAGGCTAACATGGGTGGCCACCGGGGAGCTGTTTTTT,CASRLTWVATGELFF
.,TRBD2,TRBV2,TRBJ2-1,TGTGCCATCGGCGGGGGGAACCAGTTCTTC,CAIGGGNQFF
.,TRBD2,TRBV7-9,TRBJ2-3,TGTGCCAGCAGCACGGGACTAGCGGGAGTAGATACGCAGTATTTT,CASSTGLAGVDTQYF
.,TRBD1,TRBV12-3/TRBV12-4,TRBJ1-5,TGTGCCAGCAGTTTTCGTCAGAACAGGGGGCAGGATGGCAATCAGCCCCAGCATTTT,CASSFRQNRGQDGNQPQHF